This passage covers 29 T cell receptor beta chains from one sample sequenced in a study of tumor-infiltrating lymphocytes in primary liver carcinoma. For each extraction, RNA and DNA were obtained together from approximately 20-30 mg of unsorted bulk tissue. cDNA specific to TCR beta was made from 500 ng of total RNA, with a constant-region primer employed for priming. ARM-PCR, slightly modified, supplied the TCR beta libraries through three nested multiplex PCR rounds. The first two PCR rounds used TRBV1-TRBV30 primers with a Cbeta primer, approximately 10 cycles each. TCRdb used MiXCR to reprocess the multiplex PCR reads, holding one entry per CDR3 protein. The profile shows roughly 80,000 distinct CDR3 sequences, 69% of them singletons. The sequencing sample was made of tumor-adjacent normal liver tissue. All receptors derive from a man aged 40-55 years with primary liver carcinoma and hepatitis B virus infection.

Turning to this clonotype: Because the CDR3 is missing its conserved closing phenylalanine or tryptophan, this is likely a read error. V usage is TRBV5-4 and J usage is TRBJ2-1; 8 positions match TRBD2. There are 15 residues in the CDR3. The V and J ends lost 5 bases and 10 bases, in that order; junction bases with no gene match: 14. In germline, CDR1 is SGHNT, CDR2 YYREEE (reference sequence). This chain's CDR3 is CASSFDGRALGEQFL. As DNA, the CDR3 is TGTGCCAGCAGTTTCGACGGGAGGGCCCTCGGGGAGCAGTTCTTA.

At least ten counts were recorded for this clonotype. DNA for the CDR3: TGTGCCAGCCGAGGGGGCTCGAAGCACACTGAAGCTTTCTTT. This codes for CASRGGSKHTEAFF. This chain links TRBV28 with TRBJ1-1; 7 bases are a match to TRBD1. This CDR3 region has 14 residues. Germline CDR1 MDHEN, CDR2 SYDVKM. V dropped 8 bases and J dropped 3; count of bases not matched to a gene: 9. The variable domain in full, completed from reference TRBV28 and TRBJ1-1, reads DVKVTQSSRYLVKRTGEKVFLECVQDMDHENMFWYRQDPGLGLRLIYFSYDVKMKEKGDIPEGYSVSREKKERFSLILESASTNQTSMYLCASRGGSKHTEAFFGQGTRLTVV.

In its sample, this clonotype ranks as medium-sized (0.01 to 0.1%). This chain joins TRBV11-2 and TRBJ2-7, with 9 nucleotides matching TRBD1. CDR1 and CDR2 (germline): SGHAT, FQNNGV. The CDR3 has 15 residues. V was pared by 2 bases and J by 5 bases, with 7 bases of the junction left unmatched. For the CDR3, the DNA is TGTGCCAGCAGCTTACGATGGACAGGGGAAAACGAGCAGTACTTC. This translates into CASSLRWTGENEQYF.

This rearrangement joins TRBV29-1 to TRBJ2-7, with 12 bases matching TRBD2. Germline V CDR1 and CDR2: SQVTM, ANQGSEA. This CDR3 has 13 residues. The CDR3 is CRTQTSGSYEQYF. The CDR3 DNA is TGCAGGACCCAGACTAGCGGGAGCTACGAGCAGTACTTC.

With respect to this clonotype: Sequence at one end of the junction differs from germline and may be a read error. The V gene is TRBV28, the J gene TRBJ2-2; 13 nucleotides align to TRBD2. Germline assignment: CDR1 MDHEN and CDR2 SYDVKM. CDR3 length: 18 amino acids. The CDR3 loop is CASSTGTSGKVFGGELAF. The CDR3 DNA sequence: TGTGCCAGCAGTACCGGGACTAGCGGGAAAGTTTTCGGCGGGGAGCTGGCTTTT.

Remarks on this clonotype: A read error may account for a junction end that differs from germline. The chain carries TRBV6-6 and TRBJ1-1; a possible D gene is TRBD1 (5 bases). Germline-derived CDR1 and CDR2 are MNHNY and SVGAGI (reference sequence). The CDR3 has 14 residues. CDR3 nucleotides: TGTGTCAGCAGTTACCTTGGACACAACATTGAAGCTTTCTTT. Translated: CVSSYLGHNIEAFF.

Here the CDR3 DNA reads TGTGCCAGCAGCGCTCGGAGAGCAACTAATGAAAAACTGTTTTTT. Protein sequence: CASSARRATNEKLFF. The V call is TRBV11-2, the J call TRBJ1-4; D unclear. Trimming pared 5 bases from V and 0 bases from J, leaving 10 bases between. The CDR3 contains 15 residues. Per the germline V gene, CDR1 is SGHAT and CDR2 is FQNNGV.

This clonotype was counted many times. V and J are TRBV6-6 and TRBJ2-7; TRBD1 matches at 8 bases. Germline values: CDR1 MNHNY, CDR2 SVGAGI (reference sequence). J lost 5 bases, V lost 0 bases, and 6 bases had no gene match. The CDR3 consists of 15 residues. Here the CDR3 DNA reads TGTGCCAGCAGTTACTCCCCCGGACAGGGCCACGAGCAGTACTTC. Translated: CASSYSPGQGHEQYF.

About this clonotype: The junction departs from the called germline gene at one end, perhaps through a read error. This chain joins TRBV29-1 and TRBJ2-1; D may match TRBD1 or TRBD2 (5 bases each). Germline loops: CDR1 SQVTM, CDR2 ANQGSEA. This CDR3 comprises 15 residues. CDR3 loop: CSIEGGTGVHNAQFF. The CDR3, as DNA: TGCAGCATTGAAGGTGGGACGGGTGTCCACAATGCGCAGTTCTTC.

Concerning this clonotype: The junction departs from the called germline gene at one end, perhaps through a read error. This rearrangement joins TRBV11-2 to TRBJ2-7, with 9 nucleotides matching TRBD2. Germline CDR1 is SGHAT and CDR2 is FQNNGV. The CDR3 consists of 15 residues. The DNA for the CDR3 is TGTGCCATCAGCTTCGGACTAGCGAGGGCCTACGAGCAGTACTTC. This translates into CAISFGLARAYEQYF.

Turning to this clonotype: In this CDR3 the conserved last residue, phenylalanine or tryptophan, is missing, so a read error is likely. V gene TRBV4-2 combines with J gene TRBJ2-7; 9 nucleotides line up with TRBD2. V lost 4 bases, J lost 1 base, and 8 bases stayed unmatched. The CDR3 totals 16 residues. Germline-derived CDR1 and CDR2 are LGHNA and YNFKEQ. The CDR3 coding sequence is TGTGCCAGCAGCCTAGGGGCTAGCGGGGTTTCCTACGAGCAGTACTAC. Translating gives CASSLGASGVSYEQYY.

A remark on this clonotype: One end of the junction varies from germline; a read error may be responsible. The rearrangement joins TRBV5-6 to TRBJ1-6, with a weak D call TRBD1 (6 bases). Per germline, CDR1 SGHDT and CDR2 YYEEEE. CDR3 size: 15 residues. Here the CDR3 DNA reads TGTGCCAGCAGCTTGGTTGGACAGCGCAATTCACCCCTTCGCTTT. Residues: CASSLVGQRNSPLRF.

As for this clonotype: The germline gene is not matched at one end of the junction; a read error may be the cause. The rearrangement links TRBV6-2 or TRBV6-3 to TRBJ2-7; D unclear. CDR3 length equals 13 residues. Per germline, CDR1 MNHEY and CDR2 SVGEGT. The CDR3 reads CDSSSMQYYEQYF. Here the CDR3 DNA reads TGTGACAGCAGTTCCATGCAGTACTACGAGCAGTACTTC.

Comment on this clonotype: It is likely a read error, because the conserved phenylalanine at the end of the CDR3 is missing. No DNA is shown, since the ends of the CDR3 on it are uncertain; the CDR3 is the one TCRdb lists. The V gene is TRBV4-2, the J gene TRBJ2-3. A total of 15 residues make up the CDR3, ends included. In germline, CDR1 is LGHNA, CDR2 YNFKEQ. CDR3 region: CASSQDHTVSDTQYL.

CDR3 DNA: TGTGCCAGCAGTCCCTTAGCGGGAGGGGCCTACAATGAGCAGTTCTTC. Translation gives CASSPLAGGAYNEQFF. The chain joins TRBV4-2 to TRBJ2-1; TRBD2 agrees at 11 bases. There are 16 residues in the CDR3. Trimming cost V 6 bases and J 2 bases; bases outside gene matches: 6. CDR1 and CDR2 from the germline V gene are LGHNA and YNFKEQ.

In regard to this clonotype: Lacking the conserved final phenylalanine or tryptophan, this CDR3 likely reflects a read error. In DNA, the CDR3 is TGTGCCAGCAGCTTAGACCGAGGGAAAGGATTGAACACTGCAGCTTTCTAT. This codes for CASSLDRGKGLNTAAFY. The genes are TRBV11-3 and TRBJ1-1; no firm D call. Germline-derived CDR1 and CDR2 are SGHNT and YENEEA. The CDR3 covers 17 residues.

This clonotype was observed a single time. The junction does not match germline at one end; this may be a read error. J is TRBJ2-7 and V is TRBV7-8; no firm D call. The CDR3 is made up of 12 amino acids. Per germline, CDR1 SGHVS and CDR2 FQNEAQ. CDR3 nucleotide sequence: TGTGCTAGCAGCCTTAGCCTCAACGAGCAGTACTTC. It is translated as CASSLSLNEQYF. The full variable domain, its missing parts supplied by reference TRBV7-8 and TRBJ2-7, is GAGVSQSPRYKVAKRGQDVALRCDPISGHVSLFWYQQALGQGPEFLTYFQNEAQLDKSGLPSDRFFAERPEGSVSTLKIQRTQQEDSAVYLCASSLSLNEQYFGPGTRLTVT.

Notes on this clonotype: At one end the junction does not follow the germline gene, possibly because of a read error. The CDR3 DNA sequence: TGTGCCATAAGTGTGGGACAGGACACTGAAGCTTTCTTT. This gives the protein CAISVGQDTEAFF. The chain combines TRBV10-3 with TRBJ1-1; TRBD1 matches at 8 bases. Germline lookup yields CDR1 ENHRY and CDR2 SYGVKD. CDR3 length equals 13 residues.

For this clonotype: A read error may account for a junction end that differs from germline. The CDR3 sequence is CATSIQTGYEQYF. In nucleotides, the CDR3 is TGTGCCACCAGCATTCAGACAGGCTACGAGCAGTACTTC. The V and J genes are TRBV11-2 and TRBJ2-7; D possibly corresponds to TRBD1 (6 bases). The CDR3 loop spans 13 amino acids. Germline V CDR1 and CDR2: SGHAT, FQNNGV.

Of note for this clonotype: One end of the junction does not line up with germline, which may come from a read error. V usage is TRBV30 and J usage is TRBJ1-5; 7 bases map to TRBD1. The germline V gene has CDR1 GTSNPN and CDR2 SVGIG (reference sequence). The CDR3 consists of 13 residues. The DNA for the CDR3 is TGTGACTGGGAACAGGGGAAGAATCAGCCACAGCATTTT. Its translation: CDWEQGKNQPQHF.

Of note for this clonotype: The CDR3 does not end in the conserved phenylalanine or tryptophan, so this is likely a read error. The CDR3 is CASSLGGLNSAFL. The CDR3 region has the DNA TGTGCCAGCAGCTTAGGGGGCCTGAACTCGGCTTTCTTA. The J gene is TRBJ1-1, the V gene TRBV7-9, with D maybe TRBD1 (5 bases). The CDR3 is 13 residues long. Germline V gene data show CDR1 as SEHNR and CDR2 as FQNEAQ (reference sequence). The V end lost 1 base, the J end lost 11 bases, and 14 bases lay between the germline ends.

Comments on this clonotype: Mismatch with germline at one junction end may stem from a read error. This chain links TRBV6-2 or TRBV6-3 with TRBJ2-1; either TRBD1 or TRBD2 may supply D (5 bases each). There are 14 residues in the CDR3. Germline loops: CDR1 MNHEY, CDR2 SVGEGT. In DNA form, the CDR3 reads TGTGCCAACAGTCACGGGCCTTATAGCAGGGAGCAATTCTTC. The encoded protein is CANSHGPYSREQFF.

The CDR3 is CASSRTVDPADTQYF. CDR3 bases: TGTGCCAGCTCCAGGACAGTGGACCCCGCAGATACGCAGTATTTT. The chain employs TRBV18 and TRBJ2-3; D is possibly TRBD1 (6 bases). Trimming stripped 6 bases from V and 4 bases from J, with 17 bases between. This CDR3 region has 15 residues. The germline V gene encodes CDR1 KGHSH and CDR2 LQKENI. Filled out from reference TRBV18 and TRBJ2-3, the complete variable domain reads NAGVMQNPRHLVRRRGQEARLRCSPMKGHSHVYWYRQLPEEGLKFMVYLQKENIIDESGMPKERFSAEFPKEGPSILRIQQVVRGDSAAYFCASSRTVDPADTQYFGPGTRLTVL.

CDR3 sequence reads: CSVDLDTDTQHF. CDR3 in DNA: TGCAGCGTTGATCTAGATACAGATACGCAGCATTTT. The chain uses TRBV29-1 and TRBJ2-3; D is ambiguous. With the DNA end fitting TRBJ1-5 better, the J assignment may be wrong. The length of the CDR3 is 12 residues. The germline CDR1 and CDR2 sequences are SQVTM and ANQGSEA.

Details on this clonotype: Germline is not matched at one junction end, which may reflect a read error. The chain combines TRBV7-9 with TRBJ1-1; maybe TRBD1 (5 bases). Germline CDR1 reads SEHNR; CDR2 reads FQNEAQ (reference sequence). This CDR3 is 14 amino acids long. Written as DNA, the CDR3 is TGTGCCAGCAGCCGAGACAGCGGATCCTCTGAAGCTATCTTT. Protein product: CASSRDSGSSEAIF.

This chain connects TRBV4-3 to TRBJ2-2; D uncertain. The CDR3 has 14 residues. Deletions cut 3 bases from V and 7 bases from J, with 12 bases between. Germline CDR1 LGHNA, CDR2 YSLEER. The CDR3 is CASSHDDYIGELFF. The CDR3 nucleotides read TGCGCCAGCAGCCATGACGATTACATCGGGGAGCTGTTTTTT.

Concerning this clonotype itself: One end of the junction fails to match germline, which may point to a read error. CDR3 DNA sequence: TGTACCAGCAGCCAAGAACACGGTAGTAGCCACGAGCAGTACTTC. Translation gives CTSSQEHGSSHEQYF. The chain has TRBV4-2 and TRBJ2-7; D ambiguous. The CDR3 loop spans 15 amino acids. Germline-derived CDR1 and CDR2 are LGHNA and YNFKEQ.

This clonotype was detected only a few times. The chain couples TRBV5-1 to TRBJ1-5; 12 nucleotides align to TRBD1. The CDR3 covers 17 residues. The germline V gene encodes CDR1 SGHRS and CDR2 YFSETQ. The V segment lost 3 bases and the J segment 0 bases; nucleotides outside the gene matches: 4. The CDR3 reads CASSSGQGAGSNQPQHF. Written as DNA, the CDR3 is TGCGCCAGCAGCTCGGGACAGGGGGCTGGTAGCAATCAGCCCCAGCATTTT.

As regards this clonotype: Possible read error: a much larger clone is one base away. The genes are TRBV6-2 or TRBV6-3 and TRBJ2-1, with 8 bases aligning to TRBD1. CDR1 is MNHEY and CDR2 is SVGEGT in the germline V gene. V lost 8 bases, J lost 3 bases, and 9 bases stayed unmatched. There are 15 residues in the CDR3. The DNA of the CDR3 is TGTGCCAGCTGCTTACTCGACAGGGGCTACAATGAGCAGTTCTTC. This sequence encodes CASCLLDRGYNEQFF.